These 26 T cell receptor beta chains were sequenced from one sample in a study of a mutant IDH1 vaccine in newly diagnosed glioma. Time point denoted: baseline, week 1 (first vaccination visit). Treatment described: pre-vaccination baseline after standard-of-care therapy. Sequenced by immunoSEQ multiplex PCR; TCRdb stores in-frame clones only, minus some. The table lists tens of thousands of clones, approximately 80% of them singletons. This sample comprised PBMCs, obtained from a glioma patient treated with radiotherapy, temozolomide or both. The receptors originated from a man aged 40-49 years with glioma. Some clones in this sample may be carry-over from other donors' samples.

This sequence joins TRBV10-1 and TRBJ1-1, with D uncertain. The CDR3 loop spans 12 amino acids. V was pared by 3 bases and J by 3 bases, with 5 bases between. Germline-derived CDR1 and CDR2 are WNHNN and SYGVQD (reference sequence). CDR3: CASSDGDTEAFF. CDR3 DNA sequence: TGCGCCAGCAGTGACGGGGACACTGAAGCTTTCTTT.

The genes are TRBV7-6 and TRBJ2-2, with 10 bases lining up with TRBD2. This CDR3 has 16 amino acids. The J segment lost 6 bases and the V segment lost 1 base, leaving 5 bases of the junction unmatched. Germline V gene data show CDR1 as SGHVS and CDR2 as FNYEAQ. For the CDR3, the DNA is TGTGCCAGCAGCTTAGAACGAGCGGGGGGGCCCGGGGAGCTGTTTTTT. Translating gives CASSLERAGGPGELFF.

The chain couples TRBV6-5 to TRBJ1-5; D gene uncertain. CDR3 length equals 12 residues. Germline values: CDR1 MNHEY, CDR2 SVGAGI. Trimming left V 8 bases short and J 5 bases short, with 10 bases between. In DNA form, the CDR3 reads TGTGCCAGCCGACGACTCGATCAGCCCCAGCATTTT. It codes for CASRRLDQPQHF.

The genes are TRBV5-1 and TRBJ2-7; D remains ambiguous. Germline V gene data show CDR1 as SGHRS and CDR2 as YFSETQ. V lost 4 bases and J lost 6, with 11 bases in between. CDR3 size: 12 residues. The CDR3 DNA follows: TGCGCCAGCAGCCATACTCCTGGCGAGCAGTACTTC. Translated, it gives CASSHTPGEQYF.

The CDR3 DNA follows: TGTGCCAGCAGTGTAGGACAGGGTCTTGGGTGGGGCTACACCTTC. Residues: CASSVGQGLGWGYTF. The chain carries TRBV6-1 and TRBJ1-2, with 8 positions matching TRBD1. The germline V gene encodes CDR1 MNHNS and CDR2 SASEGT. The junction had 12 bases not matched to a gene; V was cut back by 4 bases and J by 8 bases. This CDR3 is built from 15 residues.

This clone occurred once. CDR3 amino acids: CASREGREQYF. The CDR3 bases are TGTGCCAGCAGGGAGGGACGCGAGCAGTACTTC. The V gene is TRBV6-6, the J gene TRBJ2-7; tentatively, D is TRBD2 (6 bases). The CDR3 contains 11 residues. Trimming stripped 6 bases from V and 6 bases from J, with 9 bases between. CDR1 and CDR2 from the germline V gene are MNHNY and SVGAGI (reference sequence).

CDR3: CSVVDSPSYEQYF. The CDR3 DNA reads as TGCAGCGTGGTTGACTCTCCCTCCTACGAGCAGTACTTC. The V and J genes are TRBV29-1 and TRBJ2-7; D ambiguous. Trimming removed 6 bases at V and 0 bases at J, with 12 bases between. Germline V gene data show CDR1 as SQVTM and CDR2 as ANQGSEA. The CDR3 runs to 13 residues.

CDR3 region: CASSPSQPSYQETQYF. CDR3 sequence (DNA): TGTGCCAGCTCACCGAGTCAGCCATCGTACCAAGAGACCCAGTACTTC. The chain carries TRBV18 and TRBJ2-5; D is ambiguous. V lost 3 bases to trimming and J lost 0 bases, with 14 bases between them. Per germline, CDR1 KGHSH and CDR2 LQKENI. This CDR3 contains 16 residues.

The rearrangement uses TRBV7-9 and TRBJ2-7; the D gene is possibly TRBD2 (6 bases). The V and J ends lost 5 bases and 5 bases respectively, with 7 bases between them. Germline CDR1 and CDR2: SEHNR and FQNEAQ (reference sequence). This CDR3 spans 11 amino acids. This CDR3 is CASSGGNEQYF. CDR3 DNA: TGTGCCAGCAGCGGGGGGAACGAGCAGTACTTC.

The CDR3 reads CASSQQGGELFF. DNA for the CDR3: TGTGCCAGCAGCCAACAGGGCGGGGAGCTGTTTTTT. The gene calls are TRBV6-5 and TRBJ2-2; a possible D gene is TRBD1 (6 bases). Germline loops: CDR1 MNHEY, CDR2 SVGAGI. The V end was cut by 6 bases, the J end by 7 bases, with 9 bases between. This CDR3 comprises 12 residues.

The chain couples TRBV29-1 to TRBJ2-3, with 7 bases that match TRBD1. V shed 7 bases and J 1 base; nucleotides not matched to a gene: 8. Germline CDR1 reads SQVTM; CDR2 reads ANQGSEA. CDR3 length equals 14 residues. The CDR3 spells CSAARDRRTDTQYF. The DNA of the CDR3 is TGCAGCGCCGCCCGGGACAGACGCACAGATACGCAGTATTTT.

The V gene is TRBV7-3, the J gene TRBJ2-5; tentatively, D is TRBD1 or TRBD2 (5 bases each). The CDR3 spans 13 residues. Germline CDR1 and CDR2: SGHTA and FQGTGA. Deletions cut 2 bases from V and 5 bases from J, with 9 bases between. The CDR3 loop reads CASSLAREETQYF. CDR3 DNA: TGTGCCAGCAGCTTAGCCAGGGAGGAGACCCAGTACTTC. Combining the CDR3 with reference TRBV7-3 and TRBJ2-5 gives the whole variable domain GAGVSQTPSNKVTEKGKYVELRCDPISGHTALYWYRQSLGQGPEFLIYFQGTGAADDSGLPNDRFFAVRPEGSVSTLKIQRTERGDSAVYLCASSLAREETQYFGPGTRLLVL.

V gene TRBV4-1 combines with J gene TRBJ1-4; D gene unclear. This CDR3 is built from 12 residues. CDR1 is MGHRA, CDR2 YSYEKL, per germline. V lost 0 bases, J lost 14 bases, and 10 bases lay in between. The CDR3 loop is CASSQDGQALFF. Written as DNA, the CDR3 is TGCGCCAGCAGCCAAGATGGGCAGGCCCTGTTTTTT.

The chain links TRBV2 to TRBJ1-5; D is unclear. The CDR3 loop spans 14 amino acids. The germline gives CDR1 SNHLY, CDR2 FYNNEI. Trimming shortened V by 5 bases and J by 1 base, and 9 bases separated the two germline ends. DNA of the CDR3: TGTGCCAGCAGTCGGCAGCCAAGCAATCAGCCCCAGCATTTT. Its protein product is CASSRQPSNQPQHF.

This chain uses TRBV6-5 with TRBJ1-5; D is ambiguous. The V gene lost 10 bases and the J gene lost 2 bases, with 18 bases spanning the gap. The CDR3 is made up of 15 amino acids. The germline V gene encodes CDR1 MNHEY and CDR2 SVGAGI. In DNA form, the CDR3 reads TGTGCCACCGGACCCGGGTCCACGGGCAATCAGCCCCAGCATTTT. Its translation is CATGPGSTGNQPQHF.

The chain links TRBV6-5 to TRBJ2-7, with 13 bases fitting TRBD2. The CDR3 contains 15 residues. Germline CDR1 and CDR2: MNHEY and SVGAGI. Trimming removed 2 bases from V and 2 bases from J; junction bases left unmatched: 0. The CDR3 reads CASSYGLAGAYEQYF. The CDR3 region has the DNA TGTGCCAGCAGTTACGGACTAGCGGGGGCCTACGAGCAGTACTTC.

The chain employs TRBV6-1 and TRBJ1-2, with D unclear. The ends were cut back, 6 bases at V and 5 bases at J, with 19 bases in the middle. From germline, CDR1 is MNHNS and CDR2 SASEGT. The CDR3 contains 15 residues. The CDR3 spells CASRVSVISEYGYTF. CDR3 nucleotide sequence: TGTGCCAGCAGGGTATCGGTTATCAGTGAGTATGGCTACACCTTC.

This chain connects TRBV5-4 to TRBJ1-2; a weak D match, TRBD1 (6 bases). From germline, CDR1 is SGHNT and CDR2 YYREEE (reference sequence). There are 14 residues in the CDR3. Between the trimmed V and J ends, which lost 1 base and 7 bases, there was a span of 14 bases. The DNA for the CDR3 is TGTGCCAGCAGCTTGTGGGGGGCCGACTCTGGCTACACCTTC. This gives the protein CASSLWGADSGYTF.

The chain carries TRBV6-5 and TRBJ2-1, with D unclear. Germline V lookup: CDR1 MNHEY, CDR2 SVGAGI. The V end lost 4 bases, the J end lost 13 bases, and 17 bases lay between the germline ends. This CDR3 has 13 residues. CDR3 region: CASSLSAPKEQFF. The CDR3, as DNA: TGTGCCAGCAGTTTATCGGCCCCGAAAGAACAGTTCTTC.

The rearrangement joins TRBV7-9 to TRBJ2-7, with 7 bases that match TRBD1. CDR3 length: 14 amino acids. J was trimmed by 0 bases and V by 5 bases; bases with no gene match: 4. Germline V gene data show CDR1 as SEHNR and CDR2 as FQNEAQ (reference sequence). CDR3 nucleotides: TGTGCCAGCAGCCCTCCAGGGGGCTCCTACGAGCAGTACTTC. This encodes CASSPPGGSYEQYF.

This clone was counted once. The CDR3 sequence: CASSLASDRAYGYTF. In DNA, the CDR3 is TGTGCCAGCAGCTTAGCCTCGGACCGCGCCTATGGCTACACCTTC. This chain connects TRBV7-9 to TRBJ1-2; D unclear. Germline V gene sequence: CDR1 SEHNR, CDR2 FQNEAQ (reference sequence). This CDR3 region has 15 residues. V shed 0 bases and J shed 4 bases, with 12 bases lying between them.

The rearrangement uses TRBV7-9 and TRBJ2-2, with 7 positions matching TRBD1. CDR3 length: 15 residues. Germline CDR1 reads SEHNR; CDR2 reads FQNEAQ (reference sequence). V dropped 0 bases and J dropped 5; count of bases not matched to a gene: 3. The CDR3 loop is CASSLALRGTGELFF. The CDR3 DNA follows: TGTGCCAGCAGCTTAGCGCTCAGGGGGACCGGGGAGCTGTTTTTT.

The chain couples TRBV2 to TRBJ2-3; D uncertain. Germline values: CDR1 SNHLY, CDR2 FYNNEI. This CDR3 region has 14 residues. Trimming took off 1 base at V and 6 bases at J, with 11 bases between the two ends. CDR3 nucleotides: TGTGCCAGCAGTGAAGGGGCCCTGCTGGATACGCAGTATTTT. Its protein product is CASSEGALLDTQYF.

The chain employs TRBV4-1 and TRBJ2-1, with TRBD2 identical over 7 bases. Per germline, CDR1 MGHRA and CDR2 YSYEKL. This CDR3 is 16 amino acids long. V gave up 4 bases and J gave up 0 bases; unmatched junction bases: 6. The CDR3 sequence: CASSLSGWSSYNEQFF. The DNA for the CDR3 is TGCGCCAGCAGCCTTAGCGGGTGGAGCTCCTACAATGAGCAGTTCTTC.

The V call is TRBV30, the J call TRBJ2-1, with 8 positions matching TRBD2. Germline CDR1 reads GTSNPN; CDR2 reads SVGIG (reference sequence). With V trimmed by 2 bases and J by 4 bases, 7 bases remained unmatched. This CDR3 contains 15 residues. CDR3 in DNA: TGTGCCTGGAGTCCCGGGACTAGTTCTTACAATGAGCAGTTCTTC. Its translation: CAWSPGTSSYNEQFF.

This clone was seen only a few times. The chain links TRBV30 to TRBJ2-3; a possible D gene is TRBD1 (5 bases). V was pared by 2 bases and J by 4 bases, with 10 bases between. CDR1 is GTSNPN, CDR2 SVGIG, per germline (reference sequence). This CDR3 spans 13 amino acids. In nucleotides, the CDR3 is TGTGCCTGGAGTCACATACAGGCAGATACGCAGTATTTT. It translates to CAWSHIQADTQYF.